This TCR beta chain came from a study of cytomegalovirus exposure and HLA in healthy donors. Whole-study findings and limits: Three chains linked to CMV were shown in vitro to be specific for CMV antigens. TCR clusters originating in the first cohort tended to co-occur in the roughly 110 validation repertoires, according to a later analysis. 150 to 200 TCR beta chains were listed as cytomegalovirus-associated. Rare TCR sequences dominated, though some public TCRs recurred in many donors.

Turning to this clone: Its target is not known.

The data were produced by immunoSEQ multiplex PCR, yet TCRdb's version contains in-frame clones alone and is incomplete. Among tens of thousands of clones, about 94% were seen once, and the ten largest hold more than 1.2%. CDR1 is MNHNS and CDR2 is SASEGT in the germline V gene. This CDR3 is 20 amino acids long. J gave up 5 bases and V 0 bases, and 20 bases lay outside the gene matches. Sequencing used PBMCs. The chain joins TRBV6-1 to TRBJ1-1; 8 bases are a match to TRBD1. The clonotype originates from a man between 18 and 29 years old in good health and CMV-seropositive. CDR3 nucleotides: TGTGCCAGCAGTGAAGCCCCCCCAAGGACAGGGAGCTCCTGGTGGACTGAAGCTTTCTTT. This gives the protein CASSEAPPRTGSSWWTEAFF.